In this sample, the clone carrying this T cell receptor (beta chain) turned up a few times. Individually, cDNA molecules had unique molecular identifiers attached to them. MiXCR was run by TCRdb on the 5' RACE reads, yielding one entry per CDR3 protein. Counted here are about 71,000 distinct CDR3 sequences, around 12% occurring once; the ten biggest clones make up roughly 2.5%. This sample was included in a study of early T cells in non-severe SARS-CoV-2 infection. The source material was whole blood, sampled at baseline. This TCR was recovered from an adult who was a healthcare worker with PCR-confirmed SARS-CoV-2 infection or an uninfected control (not recorded which).

The CDR3 sequence: CASSFDGAYSYMNTEAFF. The CDR3 nucleotides are TGTGCCAGCAGCTTCGACGGGGCTTACTCATATATGAACACTGAAGCTTTCTTT. The chain uses TRBV7-9 and TRBJ1-1; TRBD1 might be the D (5 bases). Germline loops: CDR1 SEHNR, CDR2 FQNEAQ (reference sequence). The CDR3 loop spans 18 amino acids. The V and J ends lost 3 bases and 0 bases respectively, with 20 bases between them.